The present TCR beta chain was sequenced within a study of early T cells in non-severe SARS-CoV-2 infection. TCRdb reprocessed the 5' RACE reads via MiXCR and lists one record per CDR3 protein. The table records around 71,000 distinct CDR3 sequences, 10% of them present only once. With V trimmed by 0 bases and J by 5 bases, 11 bases remained unmatched. This CDR3 is 17 amino acids long. The chain has TRBV12-3 or TRBV12-4 and TRBJ2-5; the match to TRBD2 covers 8 bases. This material consisted of whole blood, taken at baseline. This TCR was sampled from an adult who was a healthcare worker with PCR-confirmed SARS-CoV-2 infection or an uninfected control (not recorded which). The CDR3 coding sequence is TGTGCCAGCAGTTTAGCGCGCGGCGGGAGGTATGGGGAGACCCAGTACTTC. Translation: CASSLARGGRYGETQYF.